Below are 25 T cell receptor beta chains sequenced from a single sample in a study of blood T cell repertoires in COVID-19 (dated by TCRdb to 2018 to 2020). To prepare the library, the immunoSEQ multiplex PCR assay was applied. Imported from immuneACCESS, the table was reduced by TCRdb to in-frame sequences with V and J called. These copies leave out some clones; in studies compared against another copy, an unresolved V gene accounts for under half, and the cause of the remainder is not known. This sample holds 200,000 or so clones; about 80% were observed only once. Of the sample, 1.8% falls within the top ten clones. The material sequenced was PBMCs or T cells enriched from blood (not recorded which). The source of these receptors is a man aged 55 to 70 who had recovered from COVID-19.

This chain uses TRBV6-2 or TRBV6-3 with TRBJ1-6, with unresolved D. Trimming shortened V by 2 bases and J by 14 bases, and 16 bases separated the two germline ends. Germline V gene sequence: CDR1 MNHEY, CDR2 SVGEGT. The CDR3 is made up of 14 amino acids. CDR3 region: CASSYPDGVEALHF. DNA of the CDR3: TGTGCCAGCAGTTACCCGGATGGAGTTGAGGCCCTCCACTTT.

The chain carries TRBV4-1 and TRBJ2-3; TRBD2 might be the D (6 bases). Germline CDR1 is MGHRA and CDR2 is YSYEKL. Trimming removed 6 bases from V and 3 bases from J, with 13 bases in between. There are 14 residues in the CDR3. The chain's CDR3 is CASSEGGGTDTQYF. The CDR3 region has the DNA TGCGCCAGCAGTGAGGGTGGGGGGACAGATACGCAGTATTTT.

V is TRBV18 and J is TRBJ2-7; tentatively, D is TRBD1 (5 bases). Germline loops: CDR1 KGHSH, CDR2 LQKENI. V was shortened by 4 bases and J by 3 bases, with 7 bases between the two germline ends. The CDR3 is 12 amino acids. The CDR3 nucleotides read TGTGCCAGCTCACACGACAGCTACGAGCAGTACTTC. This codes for CASSHDSYEQYF.

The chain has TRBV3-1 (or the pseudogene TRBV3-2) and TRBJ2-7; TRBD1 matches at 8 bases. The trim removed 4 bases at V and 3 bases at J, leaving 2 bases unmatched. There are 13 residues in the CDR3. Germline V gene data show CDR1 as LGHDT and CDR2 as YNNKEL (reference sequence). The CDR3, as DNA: TGTGCCAGCAGCCCTGACAGGGGCTACGAGCAGTACTTC. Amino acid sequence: CASSPDRGYEQYF.

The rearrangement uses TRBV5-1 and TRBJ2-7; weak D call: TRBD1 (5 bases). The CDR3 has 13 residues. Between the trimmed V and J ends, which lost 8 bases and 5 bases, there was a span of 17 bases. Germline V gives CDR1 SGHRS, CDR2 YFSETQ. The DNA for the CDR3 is TGCGCCAGTGCCCGGGTGGGGCAGGACGAGCAGTACTTC. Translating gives CASARVGQDEQYF.

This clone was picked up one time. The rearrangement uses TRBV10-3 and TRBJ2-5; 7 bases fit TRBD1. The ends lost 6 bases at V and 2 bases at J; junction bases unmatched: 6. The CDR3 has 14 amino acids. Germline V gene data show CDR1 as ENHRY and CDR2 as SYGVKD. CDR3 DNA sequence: TGTGCCATCAGCTGGGACAGATCTCAAGAGACCCAGTACTTC. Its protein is CAISWDRSQETQYF.

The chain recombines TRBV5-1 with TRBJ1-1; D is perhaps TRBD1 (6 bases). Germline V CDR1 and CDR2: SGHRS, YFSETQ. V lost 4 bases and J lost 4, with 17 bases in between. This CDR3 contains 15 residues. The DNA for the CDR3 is TGCGCCAGCAGCCCCAGGCAGGGGTCAGTCACTGAAGCTTTCTTT. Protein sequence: CASSPRQGSVTEAFF.

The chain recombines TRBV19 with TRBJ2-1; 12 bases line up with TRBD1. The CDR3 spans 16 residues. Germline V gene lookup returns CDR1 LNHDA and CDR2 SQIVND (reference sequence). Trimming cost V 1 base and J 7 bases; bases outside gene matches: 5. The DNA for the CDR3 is TGTGCCAGTAGTATAGCGAGGGACAGGGGGCTAAATGAGCAGTTCTTC. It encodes CASSIARDRGLNEQFF.

CDR3 sequence reads: CASSTSVREKLFF. CDR3 bases: TGTGCCAGCAGCACCTCAGTACGCGAAAAACTGTTTTTT. This chain joins TRBV5-6 and TRBJ1-4; D is unclear. V lost 4 bases to trimming and J lost 8 bases, with 12 bases between them. Germline V gene lookup returns CDR1 SGHDT and CDR2 YYEEEE. This CDR3 contains 13 residues.

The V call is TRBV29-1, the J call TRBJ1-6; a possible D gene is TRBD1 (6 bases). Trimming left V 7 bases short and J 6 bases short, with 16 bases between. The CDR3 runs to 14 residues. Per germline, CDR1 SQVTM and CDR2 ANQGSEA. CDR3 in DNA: TGCAGCGCGAGACAGGCAGTCACTAATTCACCCCTCCACTTT. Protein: CSARQAVTNSPLHF.

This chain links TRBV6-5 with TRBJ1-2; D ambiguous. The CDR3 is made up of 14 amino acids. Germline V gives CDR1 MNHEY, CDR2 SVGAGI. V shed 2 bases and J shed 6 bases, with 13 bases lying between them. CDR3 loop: CASSYGPREDGYTF. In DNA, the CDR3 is TGTGCCAGCAGTTACGGGCCAAGGGAGGATGGCTACACCTTC.

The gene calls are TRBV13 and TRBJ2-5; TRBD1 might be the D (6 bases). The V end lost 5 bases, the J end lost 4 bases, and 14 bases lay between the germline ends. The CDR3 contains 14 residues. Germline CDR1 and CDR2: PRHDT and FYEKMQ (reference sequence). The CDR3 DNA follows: TGTGCCAGCAGCCAGAGACAGGAGATAGAGACCCAGTACTTC. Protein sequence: CASSQRQEIETQYF.

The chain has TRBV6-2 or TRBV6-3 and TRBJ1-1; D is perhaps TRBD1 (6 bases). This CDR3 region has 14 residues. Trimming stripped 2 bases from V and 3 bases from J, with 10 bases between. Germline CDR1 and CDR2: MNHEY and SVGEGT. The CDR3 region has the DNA TGTGCCAGCAGTTACCCGCCAGGGGACACTGAAGCTTTCTTT. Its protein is CASSYPPGDTEAFF.

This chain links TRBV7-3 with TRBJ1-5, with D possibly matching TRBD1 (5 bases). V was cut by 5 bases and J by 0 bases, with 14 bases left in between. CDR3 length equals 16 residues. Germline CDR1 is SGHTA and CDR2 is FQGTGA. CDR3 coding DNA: TGTGCCAGCAGCCCTTGGGGCATCTATAGCAATCAGCCCCAGCATTTT. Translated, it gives CASSPWGIYSNQPQHF.

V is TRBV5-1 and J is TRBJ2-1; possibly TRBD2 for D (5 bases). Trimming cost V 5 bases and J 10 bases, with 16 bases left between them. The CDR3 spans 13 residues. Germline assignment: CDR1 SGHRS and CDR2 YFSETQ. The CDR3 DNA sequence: TGCGCCAGCAGTAGCCTAGCCGAGAGAGAGCAGTTCTTC. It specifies CASSSLAEREQFF.

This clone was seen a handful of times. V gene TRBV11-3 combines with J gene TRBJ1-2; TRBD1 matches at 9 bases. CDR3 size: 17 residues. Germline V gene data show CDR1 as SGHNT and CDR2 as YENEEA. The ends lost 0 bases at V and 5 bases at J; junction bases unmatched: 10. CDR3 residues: CASSLDLGQGVRYGYTF. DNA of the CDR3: TGTGCCAGCAGCTTAGATCTGGGACAGGGTGTTCGGTATGGCTACACCTTC.

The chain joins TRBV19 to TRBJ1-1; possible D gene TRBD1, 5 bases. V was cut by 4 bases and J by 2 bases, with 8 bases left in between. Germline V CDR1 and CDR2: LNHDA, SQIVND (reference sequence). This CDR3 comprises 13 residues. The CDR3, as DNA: TGTGCCAGTAGTAGCAGGGAAAACACTGAAGCTTTCTTT. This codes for CASSSRENTEAFF.

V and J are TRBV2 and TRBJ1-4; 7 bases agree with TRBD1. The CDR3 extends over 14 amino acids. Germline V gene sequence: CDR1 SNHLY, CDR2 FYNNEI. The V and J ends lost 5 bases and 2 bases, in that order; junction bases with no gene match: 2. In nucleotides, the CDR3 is TGTGCCAGCAGTCGACAGGGTACTAATGAAAAACTGTTTTTT. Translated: CASSRQGTNEKLFF.

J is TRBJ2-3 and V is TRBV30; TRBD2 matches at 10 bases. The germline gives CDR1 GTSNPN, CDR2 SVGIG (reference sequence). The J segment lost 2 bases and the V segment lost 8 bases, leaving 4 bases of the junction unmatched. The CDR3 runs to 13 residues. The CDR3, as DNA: TGTGCCAGAACTAGCGGGGACACAGATACGCAGTATTTT. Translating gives CARTSGDTDTQYF.

CDR3 in amino acids: CASSPRQGETGELFF. CDR3 DNA: TGTGCCAGCAGTCCCCGACAGGGCGAAACCGGGGAGCTGTTTTTT. The chain uses TRBV6-5 and TRBJ2-2; 7 bases are a match to TRBD1. Trimming cost V 5 bases and J 5 bases; bases outside gene matches: 8. This CDR3 spans 15 amino acids. Germline loops: CDR1 MNHEY, CDR2 SVGAGI.

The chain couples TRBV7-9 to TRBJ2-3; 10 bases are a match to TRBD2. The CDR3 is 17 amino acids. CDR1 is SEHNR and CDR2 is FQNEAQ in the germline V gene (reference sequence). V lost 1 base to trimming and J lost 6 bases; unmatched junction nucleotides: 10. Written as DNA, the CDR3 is TGTGCCAGCAGCTTAGAACCTAGCGGGGGAGGAAGTGATACGCAGTATTTT. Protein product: CASSLEPSGGGSDTQYF.

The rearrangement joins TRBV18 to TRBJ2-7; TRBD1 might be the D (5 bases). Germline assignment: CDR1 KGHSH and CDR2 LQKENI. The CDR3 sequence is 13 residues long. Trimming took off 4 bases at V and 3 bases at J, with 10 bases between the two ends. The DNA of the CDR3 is TGTGCCAGCTCACAAATCGACAGCTACGAGCAGTACTTC. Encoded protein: CASSQIDSYEQYF.

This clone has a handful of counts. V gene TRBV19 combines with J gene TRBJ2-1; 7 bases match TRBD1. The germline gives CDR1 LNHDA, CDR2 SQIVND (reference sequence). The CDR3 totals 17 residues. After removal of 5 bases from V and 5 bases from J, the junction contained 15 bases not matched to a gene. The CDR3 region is CASSPPGGGQRNNEQFF. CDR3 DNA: TGTGCCAGTAGTCCCCCCGGTGGGGGACAGAGGAACAATGAGCAGTTCTTC.

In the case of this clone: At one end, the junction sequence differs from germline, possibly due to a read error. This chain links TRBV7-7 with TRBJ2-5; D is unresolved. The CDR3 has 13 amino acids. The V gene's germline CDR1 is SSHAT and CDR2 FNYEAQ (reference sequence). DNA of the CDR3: TGTGCTAGCAGCTTGTCCAGACAAGAGACCCAGTACTTC. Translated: CASSLSRQETQYF.

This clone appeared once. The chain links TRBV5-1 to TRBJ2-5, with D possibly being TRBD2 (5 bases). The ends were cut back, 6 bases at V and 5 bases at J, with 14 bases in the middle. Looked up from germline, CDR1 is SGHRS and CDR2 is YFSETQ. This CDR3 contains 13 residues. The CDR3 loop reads CASKVGSGETQYF. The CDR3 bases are TGCGCCAGCAAAGTGGGGTCGGGGGAGACCCAGTACTTC.